This TCR beta chain was observed in a study of T-cell reconstitution after alpha-beta-depleted transplantation in children. Unique molecular identifiers were incorporated into the prepared TCRbeta library. TCRdb analysed the PCR reads with MiXCR anew, one entry per CDR3 protein. The sample shows some 490,000 distinct CDR3 sequences, 12% of them seen only once. Germline CDR1 DFQATT, CDR2 SNEGSKA (reference sequence). The CDR3 runs 14 residues. Deletions cut 2 bases from V and 9 bases from J, with 17 bases between. The receptor was isolated from a human donor who donated a stem cell graft to a child with combined immunodeficiency. V gene TRBV20-1 combines with J gene TRBJ2-4; D might be TRBD2 (5 bases). Sequencing was performed on PBMCs from the stem cell graft donor, taken from the stem cell graft. The CDR3 region is CSARTPGLASIQYF. The CDR3 bases are TGCAGTGCTAGAACACCTGGGCTAGCTTCCATTCAGTACTTC.